The 8 T cell receptor beta chains reported below all come from one sample, sequenced in a study of metastatic and nonmetastatic thyroid tumors. All patients reached thyroid surgery having received no treatment beforehand. TCRdb re-called clones from the PCR reads using MiXCR. Among roughly 45,000 clones listed, 3.2% were seen once. The sample was blood. Receptors were obtained from a female donor with papillary thyroid cancer or a benign thyroid nodule (not recorded which). Some clones in this sample may be carry-over from other donors' samples.

This clone appeared many times. The rearrangement links TRBV6-1 to TRBJ2-7; 8 bases are a match to TRBD2. Germline CDR1 is MNHNS and CDR2 is SASEGT. The CDR3 has 14 residues. V trimming: 5 bases; J trimming: 6 bases; junction bases outside the gene matches: 9. This CDR3 reads CASSRGLAGLEQYF. The DNA for the CDR3 is TGTGCCAGCAGTCGGGGGCTAGCGGGCCTCGAGCAGTACTTC.

In its sample, this clone was seen a few times. The CDR3 protein is CASSEVVGGNHNEQFF. As DNA, the CDR3 is TGTGCCAGCAGTGAAGTGGTGGGGGGGAATCACAATGAGCAGTTCTTC. The rearrangement joins TRBV6-1 to TRBJ2-1, with 7 positions matching TRBD2. The germline gives CDR1 MNHNS, CDR2 SASEGT. The CDR3 covers 16 residues. J lost 5 bases, V lost 1 base, and 8 bases had no gene match.

This clone was observed many times. The rearrangement links TRBV28 to TRBJ2-7; TRBD1 aligns across 7 bases. The CDR3 runs to 15 residues. V dropped 2 bases and J dropped 2; count of bases not matched to a gene: 6. Germline assignment: CDR1 MDHEN and CDR2 SYDVKM. The CDR3 region is CASSLEQGIPYEQYF. The CDR3 nucleotides are TGTGCCAGCAGTTTAGAACAGGGGATACCCTACGAGCAGTACTTC. Full variable domain (rest looked up from reference TRBV28 and TRBJ2-7): DVKVTQSSRYLVKRTGEKVFLECVQDMDHENMFWYRQDPGLGLRLIYFSYDVKMKEKGDIPEGYSVSREKKERFSLILESASTNQTSMYLCASSLEQGIPYEQYFGPGTRLTVT.

This clone was recorded many times. The chain couples TRBV18 to TRBJ2-1; 9 bases align to TRBD1. The germline V gene encodes CDR1 KGHSH and CDR2 LQKENI. V gave up 2 bases and J gave up 7 bases; unmatched junction bases: 9. This CDR3 contains 16 residues. The DNA for the CDR3 is TGTGCCAGCTCACCAGGTGACAGGGGGTCCCCAAATGAGCAGTTCTTC. Translating gives CASSPGDRGSPNEQFF.

This clone came up a few times. This chain links TRBV11-3 with TRBJ1-1; D gene unclear. The V and J ends lost 5 bases and 7 bases respectively, with 17 bases between them. CDR3 length: 14 residues. CDR1 is SGHNT and CDR2 is YENEEA in the germline V gene. The CDR3 DNA reads TGTGCCAGCAGCCTTAGTGGACTCGAGATTGAAGCTTTCTTT. The encoded protein is CASSLSGLEIEAFF.

This clone was counted a few times. V gene TRBV6-1 combines with J gene TRBJ1-6; 9 bases match TRBD1. Per the germline V gene, CDR1 is MNHNS and CDR2 is SASEGT. This CDR3 is built from 16 residues. V shed 5 bases, J shed 7 bases, and the junction held 9 bases outside the gene matches. CDR3 residues: CASSFPQGAGNSPLHF. The CDR3 coding sequence is TGTGCCAGCAGTTTCCCACAGGGGGCGGGAAATTCACCCCTCCACTTT.

This clone was observed at least ten times. The chain recombines TRBV5-4 with TRBJ2-2; TRBD2 matches 10 bases. V shed 4 bases and J 1 base; nucleotides not matched to a gene: 4. This CDR3 contains 16 residues. Germline loops: CDR1 SGHNT, CDR2 YYREEE (reference sequence). CDR3 nucleotide sequence: TGTGCCAGCAGCCTCGGGACTAGCGTGAACACCGGGGAGCTGTTTTTT. Protein product: CASSLGTSVNTGELFF.

This clone was seen more than once but under ten times. A much larger clone sits a single nucleotide away, making a read error possible. The J gene is TRBJ1-2, the V gene TRBV6-2 or TRBV6-3; D gene uncertain. The CDR3 contains 11 residues. Germline CDR1 and CDR2: MNHEY and SVGEGT. Trimming took 9 bases from V and 11 from J, leaving 16 bases between them. The CDR3 region has the DNA TGTGCCAGTATCGGGGTGCAAGGTTACACCTTC. The encoded protein is CASIGVQGYTF.